A single sample is the source of the 27 T cell receptor beta chains below, sequenced in a study of CD8+ T cells in alopecia areata. Following extraction, RNA underwent reverse transcription to cDNA, which served as the sequencing template. The method was immunoSEQ multiplex PCR; TCRdb's version includes in-frame clones alone and lacks a portion of them. The sample comprises a few hundred thousand clones, approximately 67% of which are singletons, and more than 0.95% rests with the top ten. Treatment noted: oral pan-JAK inhibitor, 5-10 mg twice daily. The sample here was CD4+ T cells sorted from blood, taken at week 44, from a patient treated with tofacitinib. Source of these receptors: a human donor with alopecia areata.

The CDR3: CSVERGSYGYTF. CDR3 sequence (DNA): TGCAGCGTTGAAAGGGGCAGCTATGGCTACACCTTC. The V gene is TRBV29-1, the J gene TRBJ1-2, with D possibly TRBD1 on 5 matching bases. This CDR3 is built from 12 residues. Germline V gives CDR1 SQVTM, CDR2 ANQGSEA. The V end was cut by 2 bases, the J end by 4 bases, with 8 bases between.

The chain links TRBV5-1 to TRBJ2-5; D might be TRBD2 (5 bases). The CDR3 runs 16 residues. Looked up from germline, CDR1 is SGHRS and CDR2 is YFSETQ. Deletions cut 2 bases from V and 4 bases from J, with 18 bases between. CDR3 DNA sequence: TGCGCCAGCAGCTTTGGCAGTCGGAGCGAGGGAGAGACCCAGTACTTC. Its protein product is CASSFGSRSEGETQYF.

The gene calls are TRBV7-2 and TRBJ2-7; 7 bases match TRBD2. V shed 2 bases and J 3 bases; nucleotides not matched to a gene: 4. Germline CDR1 reads SGHTA; CDR2 reads FQGNSA. The CDR3 is 14 amino acids. CDR3: CASSLTSDVYEQYF. The CDR3 bases are TGTGCCAGCAGCTTAACTAGCGACGTCTACGAGCAGTACTTC.

V is TRBV29-1 and J is TRBJ2-3; TRBD2 agrees at 7 bases. Trimming at V came to 2 bases and at J to 0 bases, leaving 5 bases not matched to a gene. CDR1 is SQVTM, CDR2 ANQGSEA, per germline. The CDR3 is made up of 15 amino acids. The CDR3 DNA follows: TGCAGCGTTGAATGGCCAGCGGGGAGCACAGATACGCAGTATTTT. Amino acid sequence: CSVEWPAGSTDTQYF.

In its sample, this clone was seen a few times. V gene TRBV29-1 combines with J gene TRBJ1-1; D remains ambiguous. CDR3 length: 10 amino acids. The germline V gene has CDR1 SQVTM and CDR2 ANQGSEA. The ends were cut back, 4 bases at V and 7 bases at J, with 7 bases in the middle. As DNA, the CDR3 is TGCAGCGTTGGTGGGAATGAAGCTTTCTTT. It specifies CSVGGNEAFF.

The rearrangement joins TRBV10-3 to TRBJ1-1, with D hard to call. The CDR3 sequence is 12 residues long. Looked up from germline, CDR1 is ENHRY and CDR2 is SYGVKD. V was pared by 6 bases and J by 3 bases, with 8 bases between. The CDR3 spells CAISDGYTEAFF. The CDR3 nucleotides read TGTGCCATCAGCGACGGGTACACTGAAGCTTTCTTT.

This clone was observed a single time. The rearrangement joins TRBV15 to TRBJ2-2, with 7 bases lining up with TRBD2. Germline V gene lookup returns CDR1 LNHNV and CDR2 YYDKDF (reference sequence). The V and J ends lost 1 base and 7 bases, in that order; junction bases with no gene match: 6. The CDR3 is made up of 15 amino acids. CDR3 sequence reads: CATSRGGAGSGELFF. For the CDR3, the DNA is TGTGCCACCAGCAGAGGAGGAGCGGGGAGCGGGGAGCTGTTTTTT.

The gene calls are TRBV30 and TRBJ2-7; the D gene is possibly TRBD2 (6 bases). CDR1 is GTSNPN and CDR2 is SVGIG in the germline V gene (reference sequence). V lost 3 bases, J lost 5 bases, and 14 bases lay in between. CDR3 length equals 13 residues. This chain's CDR3 is CAWSGLSANEQYF. CDR3 DNA: TGTGCCTGGAGCGGACTATCGGCTAACGAGCAGTACTTC.

This chain connects TRBV11-2 to TRBJ1-6; TRBD1 matches 8 bases. The CDR3 extends over 15 amino acids. V shed 7 bases, J shed 5 bases, and the junction held 7 bases outside the gene matches. Germline V gene lookup returns CDR1 SGHAT and CDR2 FQNNGV. The CDR3 bases are TGTGCCAGCAACGACAGGGGCATTCATAATTCACCCCTCCACTTT. Its translation: CASNDRGIHNSPLHF.

As for this clone: The sample holds other DNA sequences that translate to the same CDR3. The chain employs TRBV5-6 and TRBJ2-7; tentatively, D is TRBD2 (6 bases). There are 13 residues in the CDR3. CDR1 is SGHDT and CDR2 is YYEEEE in the germline V gene. Trimming removed 4 bases at V and 3 bases at J, with 11 bases between. This chain's CDR3 is CASSPTRSYEQYF. CDR3 DNA: TGTGCCAGCAGCCCGACTAGAAGCTACGAGCAGTACTTC.

The chain recombines TRBV5-1 with TRBJ2-1; D not certain. The ends were cut back, 0 bases at V and 7 bases at J, with 11 bases in the middle. CDR3 size: 14 residues. Germline loops: CDR1 SGHRS, CDR2 YFSETQ. The CDR3 DNA follows: TGCGCCAGCAGCTTGGACTCTCCTCTTAATGAGCAGTTCTTC. Encoded protein: CASSLDSPLNEQFF.

This clone showed up just a few times. The genes are TRBV29-1 and TRBJ2-5; 7 nucleotides line up with TRBD1. This CDR3 spans 14 amino acids. Germline assignment: CDR1 SQVTM and CDR2 ANQGSEA. V shed 7 bases and J 3 bases; nucleotides not matched to a gene: 11. CDR3 sequence: CSALGQRIEETQYF. The CDR3, as DNA: TGCAGCGCCCTGGGACAGCGGATTGAAGAGACCCAGTACTTC.

The chain combines TRBV9 with TRBJ2-3, with 9 bases lining up with TRBD2. The trim removed 0 bases at V and 1 base at J, leaving 3 bases unmatched. This CDR3 is 16 amino acids long. Germline values: CDR1 SGDLS, CDR2 YYNGEE. CDR3 sequence (DNA): TGTGCCAGCAGCGTAGGATCTAGCGGGGGCACAGATACGCAGTATTTT. It encodes CASSVGSSGGTDTQYF.

This clone has just one count. The genes are TRBV19 and TRBJ1-5; D is undetermined. This CDR3 comprises 12 residues. Germline loops: CDR1 LNHDA, CDR2 SQIVND (reference sequence). V gave up 5 bases and J gave up 7 bases, with 9 bases separating them. CDR3 DNA sequence: TGTGCCAGTAGTCCCGTCGGCCAGCCCCAGCATTTT. It encodes CASSPVGQPQHF.

This chain connects TRBV7-2 to TRBJ2-7; 7 bases fit TRBD1. Germline V gene lookup returns CDR1 SGHTA and CDR2 FQGNSA. The CDR3 length is 15 residues. V shed 1 base, J shed 0 bases, and the junction held 3 bases outside the gene matches. The CDR3: CASSLGGQLSYEQYF. The CDR3 bases are TGTGCCAGCAGCTTAGGGGGACAGCTCTCCTACGAGCAGTACTTC. The whole variable domain, filled in from reference TRBV7-2 and TRBJ2-7, reads GAGVSQSPSNKVTEKGKDVELRCDPISGHTALYWYRQSLGQGLEFLIYFQGNSAPDKSGLPSDRFSAERTGGSVSTLTIQRTQQEDSAVYLCASSLGGQLSYEQYFGPGTRLTVT.

V is TRBV27 and J is TRBJ1-5; D unclear. The germline V and J ends were trimmed by 6 bases and 4 bases, with 13 bases remaining between them. Looked up from germline, CDR1 is MNHEY and CDR2 is SMNVEV (reference sequence). This CDR3 has 14 residues. The CDR3 DNA sequence: TGTGCCAGCAGGCCGGGAGAACAAAATCAGCCCCAGCATTTT. It is translated as CASRPGEQNQPQHF.

V gene TRBV5-1 combines with J gene TRBJ1-1, with D maybe TRBD1 (5 bases). There are 15 residues in the CDR3. The V end lost 0 bases, the J end lost 3 bases, and 12 bases lay between the germline ends. Germline V gene sequence: CDR1 SGHRS, CDR2 YFSETQ. Here the CDR3 DNA reads TGCGCCAGCAGCTTGGGCCAGGGAAAGGACACTGAAGCTTTCTTT. Amino acids: CASSLGQGKDTEAFF.

CDR3 sequence (DNA): TGTGCCAGCAGTGGCGGGGGAAGATACAATGAGCAGTTCTTC. Translated, it gives CASSGGGRYNEQFF. V is TRBV2 and J is TRBJ2-1; 7 bases map to TRBD2. The germline V gene has CDR1 SNHLY and CDR2 FYNNEI. V lost 4 bases and J lost 4; bases outside the gene matches: 4. The CDR3 sequence is 14 residues long.

The chain is built from TRBV7-2 and TRBJ2-1, with 8 bases fitting TRBD1. Germline lookup yields CDR1 SGHTA and CDR2 FQGNSA. CDR3 length equals 12 residues. Losses at the gene ends were 8 bases for V and 11 bases for J; bases not matched to a gene: 8. The CDR3 loop reads CASGYGTGKQFF. The CDR3 coding sequence is TGTGCCAGCGGTTATGGGACAGGAAAGCAGTTCTTC.

Here the CDR3 DNA reads TGTGCCTGGAGTGTGGACGTCTACGAGCAGTACTTC. This gives the protein CAWSVDVYEQYF. The rearrangement uses TRBV30 and TRBJ2-7; unclear D gene. The CDR3 extends over 12 amino acids. Germline CDR1 is GTSNPN and CDR2 is SVGIG (reference sequence). V gave up 0 bases and J gave up 3 bases, with 6 bases separating them. The variable domain in full, completed from reference TRBV30 and TRBJ2-7, reads SQTIHQWPATLVQPVGSPLSLECTVEGTSNPNLYWYRQAAGRGLQLLFYSVGIGQISSEVPQNLSASRPQDRQFILSSKKLLLSDSGFYLCAWSVDVYEQYFGPGTRLTVT.

The chain joins TRBV5-1 to TRBJ1-2; perhaps TRBD1 as D (6 bases). The V gene's germline CDR1 is SGHRS and CDR2 YFSETQ. The CDR3 has 13 amino acids. Trimming pared 6 bases from V and 2 bases from J, leaving 11 bases between. The chain's CDR3 is CASKEGENYGYTF. CDR3 DNA sequence: TGCGCCAGCAAGGAGGGGGAGAACTATGGCTACACCTTC.

CDR3 in DNA: TGCGCCAGCAGCCCAGGACAGGGATTCGACGAGCAGTACTTC. Translation gives CASSPGQGFDEQYF. This rearrangement joins TRBV5-1 to TRBJ2-7; 8 nucleotides align to TRBD1. This CDR3 is built from 14 residues. Trimming cost V 4 bases and J 5 bases; bases outside gene matches: 8. Germline assignment: CDR1 SGHRS and CDR2 YFSETQ.

The V call is TRBV10-3, the J call TRBJ1-2; D perhaps matches TRBD1 (5 bases). Between the trimmed V and J ends, which lost 4 bases and 3 bases, there was a span of 12 bases. Germline CDR1 ENHRY, CDR2 SYGVKD. The CDR3 loop spans 14 amino acids. The DNA for the CDR3 is TGTGCCATCAGTGGCTGGGGGACCGACTATGGCTACACCTTC. This encodes CAISGWGTDYGYTF.

This clone was recorded a few times. This chain connects TRBV7-8 to TRBJ1-1; D unclear. Germline V gives CDR1 SGHVS, CDR2 FQNEAQ. This CDR3 spans 14 amino acids. With 3 bases removed from V and 0 bases from J, the gap between germline ends came to 8 bases. CDR3 in amino acids: CASSFSGLNTEAFF. In nucleotides, the CDR3 is TGTGCCAGCAGCTTCTCCGGGCTGAACACTGAAGCTTTCTTT.

The V call is TRBV20-1, the J call TRBJ2-1, with D unclear. Trimming removed 1 base from V and 5 bases from J, with 3 bases in between. Germline CDR1 and CDR2: DFQATT and SNEGSKA (reference sequence). The CDR3 is 11 amino acids. DNA for the CDR3: TGCAGTGCTAGAGGGAACAATGAGCAGTTCTTC. Amino acid sequence: CSARGNNEQFF.

The chain uses TRBV7-2 and TRBJ1-2, with D unclear. V lost 2 bases and J lost 5, with 15 bases in between. The CDR3 is 15 residues long. Germline loops: CDR1 SGHTA, CDR2 FQGNSA. CDR3 amino acids: CASSLSNEAGYGYTF. CDR3 sequence (DNA): TGTGCCAGCAGCTTATCCAATGAGGCGGGATATGGCTACACCTTC. Using reference TRBV7-2 and TRBJ1-2 for the parts outside the CDR3, the full variable domain is GAGVSQSPSNKVTEKGKDVELRCDPISGHTALYWYRQSLGQGLEFLIYFQGNSAPDKSGLPSDRFSAERTGGSVSTLTIQRTQQEDSAVYLCASSLSNEAGYGYTFGSGTRLTVV.

The V gene is TRBV29-1, the J gene TRBJ2-7, with a possible D match to TRBD2 (6 bases). The CDR3 has 12 amino acids. Trimming took 7 bases from V and 5 from J, leaving 15 bases between them. Looked up from germline, CDR1 is SQVTM and CDR2 is ANQGSEA. CDR3 in amino acids: CSARWGVHEQYF. CDR3 coding DNA: TGCAGCGCTCGTTGGGGGGTCCACGAGCAGTACTTC.